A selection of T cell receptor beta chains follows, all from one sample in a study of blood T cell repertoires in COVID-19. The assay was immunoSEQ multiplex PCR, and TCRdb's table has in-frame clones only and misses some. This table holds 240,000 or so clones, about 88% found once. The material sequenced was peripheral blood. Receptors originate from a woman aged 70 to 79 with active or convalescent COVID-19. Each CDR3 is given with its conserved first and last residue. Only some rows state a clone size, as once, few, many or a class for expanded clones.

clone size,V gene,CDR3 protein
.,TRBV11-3,CASSPAGLQETQYF
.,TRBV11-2,CASSPGGLAYNEQFF
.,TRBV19,CASLRGQGARQPQHF
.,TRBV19,CASKPAGPTFYEQYF
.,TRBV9,CASSVGGSRTGELFF
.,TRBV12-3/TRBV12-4,CASSAGGPTQYF
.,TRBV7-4,CASSLSPCRIQYF
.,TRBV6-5,CASSRQGAQGYTF
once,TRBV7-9,CASSAGGDSQYGYTF
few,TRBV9,CASSVATTPGDYTF
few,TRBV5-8,CASSLRQGYQPQHF
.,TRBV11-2,CASSFEAYSNQPQHF